This TCR beta chain is drawn from a study of blood T cell repertoires in COVID-19. As for the study in general: The United States, Italy and Spain were the sources of the acute and convalescent COVID-19 samples. T cells, B-cell-depleted T cells, or PBMCs provided the cDNA or gDNA that served as material.

Authors' processing steps: For nucleated cells, counts were estimated from reference gene primer amplification. Sequenced by immunoSEQ multiplex PCR; TCRdb stores in-frame clones only, minus some. V and J calls and clone size are given by that table; D and trimming were obtained from the DNA. The sample contains more than 100,000 clones, roughly 87% of which appear only once. The germline gives CDR1 SQVTM, CDR2 ANQGSEA. Trimming pared 6 bases from V and 3 bases from J, leaving 11 bases between. The CDR3 contains 12 residues. The receptor was isolated from a human donor in a cohort sampled during active COVID-19. V usage is TRBV29-1 and J usage is TRBJ2-5; TRBD2 is a possible D gene (5 bases). Sequences were obtained from peripheral blood. CDR3 DNA: TGCAGCGTACTAGAACAGAAAGAGACCCAGTACTTC. This encodes CSVLEQKETQYF. The complete variable domain, with remaining parts taken from reference TRBV29-1 and TRBJ2-5, reads SAVISQKPSRDICQRGTSLTIQCQVDSQVTMMFWYRQQPGQSLTLIATANQGSEATYESGFVIDKFPISRPNLTFSTLTVSNMSPEDSSIYLCSVLEQKETQYFGPGTRLLVL.